These T cell receptor beta chains were read from a single sample in a study of a mutant IDH1 vaccine in newly diagnosed glioma. Their specific antigens are unknown. TCRdb's copy holds only in-frame clones and misses some; the assay was immunoSEQ multiplex PCR. The sample has 40,000 to 55,000 clones, about 82% seen once. The sequences come from PBMCs, collected from a glioma patient whose treatment included an IDH1 peptide vaccine. The receptors shown here come from a man aged 40-49 years with glioma. Both conserved end residues are part of each CDR3. A D gene is named only where the DNA matches it firmly. Size is stated for part of the rows, as once, few or many counts, or as a class when the clone is expanded.

V gene,CDR3 length,clone size,D gene,J gene,CDR3 protein,CDR3 DNA
TRBV25-1,13,few,.,TRBJ1-2,CASSEGQLYGYTF,TGTGCCAGCAGTGAAGGACAGCTCTATGGCTACACCTTC
TRBV4-2,15,.,TRBD1,TRBJ2-7,CASSSPGTGDYEQYF,TGTGCCAGCAGCTCGCCCGGGACAGGTGACTACGAGCAGTACTTC
TRBV6-1,15,.,TRBD1,TRBJ1-3,CASIQGQFSGNTIYF,TGTGCCAGCATTCAGGGACAGTTCTCTGGAAACACCATATATTTT
TRBV5-6,15,.,.,TRBJ2-7,CASSRLAVLSYEQYF,TGTGCCAGCAGCCGGCTAGCAGTACTTTCCTACGAGCAGTACTTC
TRBV5-1,15,once,.,TRBJ2-2,CASSLSTQGSGELFF,TGCGCCAGCAGCTTGTCTACTCAGGGATCCGGGGAGCTGTTTTTT
TRBV27,12,few,.,TRBJ1-2,CASSLNNYGYTF,TGTGCCAGCAGTTTGAATAACTATGGCTACACCTTC
TRBV11-2,15,.,.,TRBJ2-3,CASSLVKGHPDTQYF,TGTGCCAGCAGCTTGGTTAAGGGCCATCCGGATACGCAGTATTTT
TRBV4-3,19,.,.,TRBJ1-2,CASSQESGGRSYPNYGYTF,TGCGCCAGCAGCCAAGAAAGCGGAGGCAGGTCGTACCCTAACTATGGCTACACCTTC
TRBV10-3,15,.,TRBD2,TRBJ2-1,CAISVGSGGYNEQFF,TGTGCCATCAGTGTTGGTAGCGGGGGTTACAATGAGCAGTTCTTC
TRBV6-5,14,.,.,TRBJ1-3,CASSYSPIGNTIYF,TGTGCCAGCAGTTACTCCCCAATCGGAAACACCATATATTTT
TRBV5-5,13,once,.,TRBJ1-2,CASSFKGDYGYTF,TGTGCCAGCAGCTTCAAGGGCGACTATGGCTACACCTTC
TRBV29-1,15,.,TRBD1,TRBJ1-1,CSVTQGGRMNTEAFF,TGCAGCGTAACACAGGGGGGGCGGATGAACACTGAAGCTTTCTTT
TRBV19,11,.,.,TRBJ1-1,CASTLGTEAFF,TGTGCCAGTACTCTTGGCACTGAAGCTTTCTTT
TRBV30,13,.,TRBD2,TRBJ2-5,CARRTSGQETQYF,TGTGCTCGGCGGACTAGCGGCCAGGAGACCCAGTACTTC
TRBV5-8,14,few,TRBD1,TRBJ1-1,CASSLARGRTEAFF,TGTGCCAGCAGCTTGGCAAGGGGGCGGACTGAAGCTTTCTTT
TRBV5-1,14,.,.,TRBJ2-5,CASSLEGSRETQYF,TGCGCCAGCAGCTTGGAGGGGAGTCGAGAGACCCAGTACTTC
TRBV5-1,17,.,TRBD1,TRBJ1-2,CASSLGAGTGLGSGYTF,TGCGCCAGCAGCTTGGGGGCCGGGACAGGGCTTGGGAGTGGCTACACCTTC
TRBV4-2,17,few,TRBD2,TRBJ2-1,CASSQERLAGPYNEQFF,TGTGCCAGCAGCCAAGAACGGCTAGCGGGACCTTACAATGAGCAGTTCTTC
TRBV5-1,15,.,TRBD1,TRBJ1-2,CASSLPRQGQIGYTF,TGCGCCAGCAGCTTACCTAGACAGGGCCAGATAGGCTACACCTTC
TRBV15,14,.,.,TRBJ2-7,CATSREGGSYEQYF,TGTGCCACCAGCAGAGAAGGGGGCTCCTACGAGCAGTACTTC
TRBV7-2,14,.,.,TRBJ2-1,CASAEGLIYNEQFF,TGTGCCAGCGCGGAGGGCCTAATCTACAATGAGCAGTTCTTC
TRBV7-8,14,many,.,TRBJ2-7,CASSSNRDTYEQYF,TGTGCCAGCAGCTCCAACAGGGATACTTACGAGCAGTACTTC
TRBV4-3,17,few,.,TRBJ1-5,CASSQDLQRNSNQPQHF,TGCGCCAGCAGCCAAGATTTACAACGGAATAGCAATCAGCCCCAGCATTTT
TRBV27,17,.,TRBD2,TRBJ2-7,CASSSLQSSGRAPEQYF,TGTGCCAGCAGTTCCTTGCAGTCTAGCGGGAGGGCCCCAGAGCAGTACTTC
TRBV10-3,12,.,.,TRBJ2-1,CATRITETEQFF,TGTGCCACCAGGATAACGGAGACTGAGCAGTTCTTC
TRBV19,15,.,.,TRBJ1-4,CASSIVSTGSLKLFF,TGTGCCAGTAGTATAGTATCCACAGGAAGCCTTAAACTGTTTTTT
TRBV5-5,13,once,.,TRBJ2-2,CASSLGDTGELFF,TGTGCCAGCAGCTTAGGGGACACCGGGGAGCTGTTTTTT
TRBV19,15,few,TRBD2,TRBJ2-1,CASSDGGTRGNEQFF,TGTGCCAGTAGTGACGGGGGGACTCGTGGCAATGAGCAGTTCTTC
TRBV2,14,.,TRBD2,TRBJ2-2,CASSALAGAGELFF,TGTGCCAGCAGTGCCCTAGCGGGAGCCGGGGAGCTGTTTTTT
TRBV10-3,15,.,.,TRBJ2-5,CAISGPDSIQETQYF,TGTGCCATCAGTGGTCCGGACAGTATCCAAGAGACCCAGTACTTC
TRBV5-4,16,.,TRBD2,TRBJ2-5,CASSAPLREGQETQYF,TGTGCCAGCAGCGCCCCCCTGCGGGAGGGCCAAGAGACCCAGTACTTC
TRBV14,16,.,.,TRBJ2-2,CASSQVIGNQNGELFF,TGTGCCAGCAGCCAAGTTATCGGGAACCAAAACGGGGAGCTGTTTTTT
TRBV6-5,11,.,.,TRBJ1-2,CASRGRYSYTF,TGTGCCAGCAGGGGCCGTTATTCCTACACCTTC